This TCR beta chain was documented in a study of TIL therapy for anti-PD-1-resistant metastatic lung cancer. CDR1 and CDR2 from the germline V gene are SGHTA and FQGNSA. The V end lost 1 base, the J end lost 9 bases, and 13 bases lay between the germline ends. The CDR3 has 15 amino acids. The libraries were made with immunoSEQ v3. Using immunoSEQ multiplex PCR, the repertoire was profiled, and TCRdb retains in-frame clones only, with some absent. The repertoire holds under 65,000 clones, with approximately 78% as singletons. Described time point: pre-treatment sample, taken before nivolumab and TIL therapy.

The sequences come from blood, collected at baseline. The gene calls are TRBV7-2 and TRBJ1-6; TRBD1 is a possible D gene (6 bases). The receptor's source is a person aged 25 to 80 with non-small cell lung cancer. In DNA form, the CDR3 reads TGTGCCAGCAGCTTAGGGTGGGGGGCAGGTTCACCCCTCCACTTT. Translation: CASSLGWGAGSPLHF.